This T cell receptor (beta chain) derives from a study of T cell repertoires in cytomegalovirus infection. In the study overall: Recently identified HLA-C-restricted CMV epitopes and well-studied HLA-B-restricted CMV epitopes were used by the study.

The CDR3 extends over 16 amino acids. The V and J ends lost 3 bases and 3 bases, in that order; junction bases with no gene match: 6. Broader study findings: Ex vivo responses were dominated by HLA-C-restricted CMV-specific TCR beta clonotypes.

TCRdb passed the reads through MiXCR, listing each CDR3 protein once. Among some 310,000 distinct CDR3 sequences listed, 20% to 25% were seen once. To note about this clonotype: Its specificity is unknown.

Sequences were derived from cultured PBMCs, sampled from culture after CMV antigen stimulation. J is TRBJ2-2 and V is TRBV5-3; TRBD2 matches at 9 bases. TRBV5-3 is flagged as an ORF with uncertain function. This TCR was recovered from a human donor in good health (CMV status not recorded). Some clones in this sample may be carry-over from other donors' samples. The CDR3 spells CARSSLAGSHTGELFF. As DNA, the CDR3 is TGTGCCAGAAGCTCCCTAGCGGGAAGCCACACCGGGGAGCTGTTTTTT.